The clone carrying this T cell receptor (beta chain) came up many times. No antigen is known for it. The CDR3 is 12 amino acids. Germline V gene lookup returns CDR1 DFQATT and CDR2 SNEGSKA (reference sequence). The V end was cut by 3 bases, the J end by 6 bases, with 9 bases between. This sample was included in a study of neurological immune-mediated disorders. Whole-study findings and limits: HTLV-1-associated myelopathy had the most TCR clonal expansion, whereas multiple sclerosis had the least (lower than in healthy controls).

Each CDR3 protein is one row after TCRdb ran MiXCR on the 5' RACE reads. The sample carries 36,000 or so distinct CDR3 sequences, about 9.4% recorded once. Sequenced material: PBMCs. The V gene is TRBV20-1, the J gene TRBJ2-4; D unclear. This sequence was found in a woman aged 30 to 39 with HTLV-1-associated myelopathy (HAM/TSP). The CDR3 coding sequence is TGCAGTGCTAGGGGAAGAGTAAACATTCAGTACTTC. This translates into CSARGRVNIQYF.